The present TCR beta chain was sequenced within a study of patients and donors after allogeneic stem cell transplantation. The CDR3 consists of 17 residues. This clonotype was recorded a few times. TCRdb re-called the RT-PCR reads with MiXCR, one entry per CDR3 protein. The sample lists about a million distinct CDR3 sequences, roughly 18% occurring once. This sequence originates from a human donor who was either an allogeneic HSCT recipient or a stem cell or donor lymphocyte infusion donor (not recorded which). It is not recorded whose cells these are; they may come from a transplant donor. The sequencing input was blood, either unsorted or a sorted T cell fraction (not recorded which). The J gene is TRBJ1-4, the V gene TRBV21-1; TRBD1 was called by the table and not checked on the DNA. TRBV21-1 is a recognized pseudogene. In nucleotides, the CDR3 is TGTGCCAGCAGCCGATTGGATAAGGGACAGGGGGCTGAAAAACTGTTTTTT. This translates into CASSRLDKGQGAEKLFF.